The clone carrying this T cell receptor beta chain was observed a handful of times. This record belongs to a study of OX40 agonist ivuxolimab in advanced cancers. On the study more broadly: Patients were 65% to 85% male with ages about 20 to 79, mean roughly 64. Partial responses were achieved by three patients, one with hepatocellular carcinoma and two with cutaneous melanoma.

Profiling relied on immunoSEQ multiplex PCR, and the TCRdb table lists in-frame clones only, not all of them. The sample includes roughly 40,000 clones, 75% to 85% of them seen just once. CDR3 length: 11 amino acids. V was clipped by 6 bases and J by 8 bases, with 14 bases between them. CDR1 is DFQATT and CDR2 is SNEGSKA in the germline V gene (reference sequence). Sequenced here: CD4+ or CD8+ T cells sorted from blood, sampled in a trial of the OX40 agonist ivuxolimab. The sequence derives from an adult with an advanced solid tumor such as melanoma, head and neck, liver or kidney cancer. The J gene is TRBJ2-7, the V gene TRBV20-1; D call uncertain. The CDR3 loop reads CSAPDNPKQYF. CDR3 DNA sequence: TGCAGTGCCCCCGATAACCCGAAGCAGTACTTC.